Sequencing of this TCR beta chain was carried out in a study of CXCR3-negative and CXCR3-positive naive CD8 T cells. Study-level background: The dataset comprises 110 million to 150 million TRB reads in total, with about 1.5 +/- 0.3 million reads per library. Study observations and caveats: CXCR3 levels fell partly with cryopreservation; most assays relied on fresh PBMCs. CXCR3-positive naive cells had TRB CDR3s that were more hydrophobic than CXCR3-negative naive cells had.

As to this clonotype: The antigen is unknown.

Germline CDR1 SGHRS, CDR2 YFSETQ. The CDR3 has 17 amino acids. CD45RO-CCR7+CD27+CD95- was the phenotype of naive CD8+ T cells. 5' RACE that incorporated UMI labels was used to prepare the TRB cDNA libraries. TCRdb reprocessed the 5' RACE reads, with one entry per CDR3 protein and no DNA. With 120,000 to 150,000 distinct CDR3 sequences in the sample, the ten largest clones hold roughly 0.27%. The chain recombines TRBV5-1 with TRBJ1-1; TCRdb's D call of TRBD1 is untestable without DNA. The TCR was taken from a human donor in good health. Some clones in this sample may be carry-over from other donors' samples. Sequenced input: naive CXCR3+ CD8+ T cells from blood. As for subset: CD45RO-CCR7+CD27+CD95- naive CD8+ T cells expressing CXCR3 (TNR3+). The CDR3 region is CASSFDLTGGMNTEAFF.